The present T cell receptor beta chain was sequenced within a study of blood T cell repertoires in COVID-19. Sequencing was performed with immunoSEQ multiplex PCR; in TCRdb, only in-frame clones are kept and a portion is missing. The sample has about 190,000 clones, approximately 84% seen once; the top ten hold 2.5% to 3.5%. This receptor was taken from a woman aged 30 to 39 who had recovered from COVID-19. Input material: PBMCs or T cells enriched from blood (not recorded which).

DNA of the CDR3: TGTGCCAGCAGTCGACTAGCGGGGGGTCAAGAGACCCAGTACTTC. Translated: CASSRLAGGQETQYF. This sequence joins TRBV6-4 and TRBJ2-5; 13 bases fit TRBD2. The germline CDR1 and CDR2 sequences are MRHNA and SNTAGT. The CDR3 runs 15 residues. After removal of 5 bases from V and 2 bases from J, the junction contained 2 bases not matched to a gene.